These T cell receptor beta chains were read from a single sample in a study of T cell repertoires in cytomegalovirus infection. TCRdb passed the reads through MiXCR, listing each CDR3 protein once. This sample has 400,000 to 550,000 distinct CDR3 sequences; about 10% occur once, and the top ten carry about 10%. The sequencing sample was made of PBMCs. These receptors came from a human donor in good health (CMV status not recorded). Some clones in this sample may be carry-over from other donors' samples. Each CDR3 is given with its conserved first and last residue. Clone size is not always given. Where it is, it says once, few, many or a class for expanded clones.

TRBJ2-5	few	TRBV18	CASRWGTGEQETQYF
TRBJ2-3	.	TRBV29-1	CSSRGGTDTQYF
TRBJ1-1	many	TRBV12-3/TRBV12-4	CASSLGTGGQAFF
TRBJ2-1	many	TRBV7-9	CASINPLGTGLAGGNNEQFF
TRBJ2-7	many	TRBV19	CASSVSGTGYEQYF
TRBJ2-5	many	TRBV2	CAGLSLEAETQYF
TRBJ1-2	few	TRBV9	CASTASGQNNYGYTF
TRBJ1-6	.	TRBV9	CASSVEGYNSPLHF
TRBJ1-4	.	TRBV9	CASSVGQGALGEKLFF
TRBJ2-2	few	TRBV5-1	CASSIEDAGELFF
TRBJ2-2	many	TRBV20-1	CSARRNRELFF
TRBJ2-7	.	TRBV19	CASSGGTGGSYEQYF
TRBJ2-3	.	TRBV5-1	CASSLESGRPGADTQYF
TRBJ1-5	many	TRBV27	CASSPHGTASNQPQHF
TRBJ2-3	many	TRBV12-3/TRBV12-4	CASSLGPEDTQYF
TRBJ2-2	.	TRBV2	CASRLTGYTGELFF
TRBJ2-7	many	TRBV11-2	CASSVPGGEVHEQYF
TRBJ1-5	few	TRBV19	CASSQGLREPQHF
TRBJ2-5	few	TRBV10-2	CASSEREFQETQYF
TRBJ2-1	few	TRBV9	CASSVGELLYNEQFF
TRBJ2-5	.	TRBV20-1	CSADRREETQYF
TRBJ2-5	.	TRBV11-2	CASSRGRWGLQETQYF
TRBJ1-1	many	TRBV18	CASSPGALNTEAFF
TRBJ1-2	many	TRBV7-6	CASSLKGGGGYTF
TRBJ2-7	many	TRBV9	CASSVFSFGQYF
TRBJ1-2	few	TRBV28	CASSRQAGHGYTF